Listed below are T cell receptor beta chains from one sample, sequenced in a study of cytomegalovirus exposure and HLA in healthy donors. Clones were read by immunoSEQ multiplex PCR, and TCRdb kept only the in-frame ones, dropping some. The sample carries under 150,000 clones, roughly 79% recorded once. Input material: PBMCs. Receptor source: a woman aged 45 to 65 in good health and CMV-seronegative. Each CDR3 is given with its conserved first and last residue. A D gene is named only where the DNA matches it firmly. For some rows the clone size is stated as once, few or many, or as a class when expanded; others skip it.

d_call clone_size j_call v_call cdr3_aa cdr3_nt
TRBD2 NA TRBJ2-1 TRBV7-3 CASSELAGVWQFF TGTGCCAGCAGCGAACTAGCGGGAGTGTGGCAGTTCTTC
NA NA TRBJ2-3 TRBV29-1 CSISKGLGGDTQYF TGCAGCATAAGCAAGGGACTGGGGGGAGATACGCAGTATTTT
TRBD1 NA TRBJ2-7 TRBV13 CASSHGQDSSYEQYF TGTGCCAGCAGCCACGGACAGGATAGCTCCTACGAGCAGTACTTC
NA NA TRBJ2-1 TRBV11-3 CASSLVWEDEQFF TGTGCCAGCTCCTTAGTATGGGAGGATGAGCAGTTCTTC
NA NA TRBJ2-7 TRBV6-1 CASRLTGPEQYF TGTGCCAGCAGGCTAACAGGGCCCGAGCAGTACTTC
TRBD1 NA TRBJ1-2 TRBV7-8 CAGASDRSEIYTF TGTGCCGGCGCTTCGGACAGGTCGGAAATCTACACCTTC
TRBD2 NA TRBJ2-3 TRBV7-2 CASRQGGTSGRGSTDTQYF TGTGCCAGCAGACAAGGGGGGACTAGCGGGAGAGGGAGCACAGATACGCAGTATTTT
TRBD1 NA TRBJ2-6 TRBV28 CASSFTGAGANVLTF TGTGCCAGCAGTTTTACAGGGGCTGGGGCCAACGTCCTGACTTTC
TRBD1 NA TRBJ2-1 TRBV2 CASSGSTGVEQFF TGTGCCAGCAGTGGATCAACAGGGGTGGAGCAGTTCTTC
NA NA TRBJ1-5 TRBV7-9 CASSSVGAQHF TGTGCCAGCAGCTCAGTCGGAGCCCAGCATTTT
NA NA TRBJ2-1 TRBV5-1 CASSLIAGPHNEQFF TGCGCCAGCAGCTTGATTGCGGGACCCCACAATGAGCAGTTCTTC
TRBD2 NA TRBJ2-7 TRBV28 CASSLELAGSGEQYF TGTGCCAGCAGTTTAGAACTAGCGGGATCGGGCGAGCAGTACTTC
TRBD1 NA TRBJ2-7 TRBV6-5 CATHRGAPYEQYF TGTGCCACCCACAGGGGTGCCCCCTACGAGCAGTACTTC
NA NA TRBJ2-7 TRBV6-5 CASSLGQSLSYEQYF TGTGCCAGCAGTCTAGGACAGAGCCTCTCCTACGAGCAGTACTTC
TRBD1 once TRBJ1-1 TRBV5-1 CASSLGGQRIVHTEAFF TGCGCCAGCAGCTTGGGGGGACAGAGGATAGTACACACTGAAGCTTTCTTT
NA NA TRBJ2-3 TRBV5-4 CASSPSGISTDTQYF TGTGCCAGCAGCCCAAGCGGAATAAGCACAGATACGCAGTATTTT
NA NA TRBJ2-5 TRBV5-1 CASSYGYQETQYF TGCGCCAGCAGCTACGGGTACCAAGAGACCCAGTACTTC
NA once TRBJ1-1 TRBV19 CASRPEKYSLTNTEAFF TGTGCCAGTCGACCAGAGAAATACAGTCTAACGAACACTGAAGCTTTCTTT
NA few TRBJ1-1 TRBV19 CATSIQDTEAFF TGTGCCACCAGCATTCAGGACACTGAAGCTTTCTTT
TRBD1 few TRBJ2-2 TRBV27 CASSSTTGGWTGELFF TGTGCCAGCAGTTCGACTACAGGGGGCTGGACCGGGGAGCTGTTTTTT
NA NA TRBJ2-2 TRBV19 CAIGWSGELFF TGTGCCATCGGGTGGTCCGGGGAGCTGTTTTTT
TRBD1 NA TRBJ1-4 TRBV4-1 CASSQTGTGREKLFF TGCGCCAGCAGCCAGACCGGGACAGGGAGGGAAAAACTGTTTTTT
NA NA TRBJ1-1 TRBV9 CASSVVWGAAEAFF TGTGCCAGCAGCGTCGTATGGGGAGCGGCTGAAGCTTTCTTT
NA NA TRBJ2-3 TRBV11-2 CASSAGYLEDTQYF TGTGCCAGCAGCGCCGGGTATTTGGAAGATACGCAGTATTTT
TRBD2 NA TRBJ2-3 TRBV6-5 CASSRLAGGEDTQYF TGTGCCAGCAGTCGACTAGCGGGAGGGGAAGATACGCAGTATTTT
NA NA TRBJ1-3 TRBV7-9 CASSQGGSGNTIYF TGTGCCAGCAGCCAGGGTGGGTCTGGAAACACCATATATTTT
NA NA TRBJ2-2 TRBV11-3 CASSFGAWDTGELFF TGTGCCAGCAGCTTTGGGGCCTGGGACACCGGGGAGCTGTTTTTT
NA NA TRBJ1-5 TRBV10-3 CAISESYRAGSQPQHF TGTGCCATCAGTGAGTCCTACAGGGCGGGTAGCCAGCCCCAGCATTTT
NA NA TRBJ1-2 TRBV7-9 CASSLDRSYGYTF TGTGCCAGCAGCTTAGACAGGTCGTATGGCTACACCTTC
TRBD2 NA TRBJ2-1 TRBV13 CASSSGLAPGGQFF TGTGCCAGCAGTTCTGGACTAGCGCCGGGGGGGCAGTTCTTC
TRBD1 few TRBJ2-3 TRBV27 CASSKLPGQGPDTQYF TGTGCCAGCAGCAAACTTCCGGGACAGGGCCCAGATACGCAGTATTTT
NA NA TRBJ2-5 TRBV19 CASNPRGQETQYF TGTGCCAGTAACCCCAGGGGCCAAGAGACCCAGTACTTC
NA once TRBJ1-2 TRBV28 CASTSDHYGYPF TGTGCCAGCACCTCTGACCACTATGGCTACCCCTTC
TRBD1 NA TRBJ2-2 TRBV6-4 CASSRGTGGIGELFF TGTGCCAGCAGTCGCGGGACAGGGGGCATCGGGGAGCTGTTTTTT
NA NA TRBJ2-2 TRBV19 CASLPRGIGELFF TGTGCCAGTCTCCCCAGAGGGATTGGGGAGCTGTTTTTT
TRBD1 few TRBJ2-1 TRBV11-3 CASSPTGTVSWQFF TGTGCCAGCAGCCCCACCGGGACAGTGAGTTGGCAGTTCTTC
TRBD2 NA TRBJ2-3 TRBV4-1 CASSRPGLAVTDTQYF TGCGCCAGCAGCCGTCCGGGACTAGCGGTTACAGATACGCAGTATTTT
NA NA TRBJ1-5 TRBV6-6 CASSYQWGDNNQPQHF TGTGCCAGCAGTTACCAATGGGGGGATAATAATCAGCCCCAGCATTTT
NA NA TRBJ1-3 TRBV5-1 CASHDGGEGNTIYF TGCGCCAGCCATGACGGCGGGGAAGGAAACACCATATATTTT
NA few TRBJ1-1 TRBV30 CAWRSTGYTEAFF TGTGCCTGGAGGAGCACAGGGTACACTGAAGCTTTCTTT
TRBD1 once TRBJ1-2 TRBV28 CASSLGPGGGYTF TGTGCCAGCAGTTTAGGGCCAGGGGGTGGCTACACCTTC
TRBD1 NA TRBJ1-5 TRBV6-5 CASSHTGDNQPQHF TGTGCCAGCAGTCACACAGGGGACAATCAGCCCCAGCATTTT
TRBD1 NA TRBJ2-2 TRBV7-2 CASSPDRWNTGELFF TGTGCCAGCAGCCCGGACAGGTGGAACACCGGGGAGCTGTTTTTT
TRBD1 few TRBJ2-7 TRBV5-6 CASSYDRGYEQYF TGTGCCAGCAGCTATGACAGGGGGTACGAGCAGTACTTC
TRBD1 NA TRBJ1-4 TRBV10-3 CAISESTGELEKLFF TGTGCCATCAGTGAGTCGACAGGGGAACTAGAAAAACTGTTTTTT